This TCR beta chain was found in a study of technical replicates of blood from a handful of donors. Using immunoSEQ multiplex PCR, the repertoire was profiled, and TCRdb retains in-frame clones only, with some absent. The table shows about 79,000 clones, with about 90% occurring only once. From germline, CDR1 is SGHVS and CDR2 FNYEAQ. This CDR3 is built from 17 residues. The V end lost 2 bases, the J end lost 6 bases, and 19 bases lay between the germline ends. The source of this sequence is a human donor in good health. Some clones in this sample may be carry-over from other donors' samples. Sequencing was performed on T cells isolated from PBMCs. The chain couples TRBV7-6 to TRBJ2-2; a weak D match, TRBD2 (5 bases). In DNA form, the CDR3 reads TGTGCCAGCAGCTTACGTGGATCGAGGGAGTGGGCCGGGGAGCTGTTTTTT. This sequence encodes CASSLRGSREWAGELFF.